The next 17 T cell receptor beta chains were all read from a single sample in a study of OX40 agonist ivuxolimab in advanced cancers. Assay used: immunoSEQ multiplex PCR; TCRdb lists only in-frame clones, some missing. This sample yields 95,000 to 100,000 clones, of which about 92% are seen a single time; 1.5% to 2% belongs to the top ten. Sample: CD4+ or CD8+ T cells sorted from blood, taken in a trial of the OX40 agonist ivuxolimab. The receptor set was obtained from an adult with an advanced solid tumor such as melanoma, head and neck, liver or kidney cancer.

V and J are TRBV21-1 and TRBJ2-5; no DNA check was done on the table's D call, TRBD2. TRBV21-1 is reported as a pseudogene. CDR3 length: 16 residues. CDR3 DNA: TGTGCCAGCAGGGGTAAGGGGTGGGAGGGTTATGAGACCCAGTACTTC. This codes for CASRGKGWEGYETQYF.

In DNA form, the CDR3 reads TGTGCCAGCAGCCTAAGGGGCGGGACAGCGTACACCGGGGAGCTGTTTTTT. Translation gives CASSLRGGTAYTGELFF. V gene TRBV7-3 combines with J gene TRBJ2-2, with D possibly TRBD1 on 7 matching bases. CDR3 length equals 17 residues. V lost 5 bases and J lost 3, with 19 bases in between. The germline V gene encodes CDR1 SGHTA and CDR2 FQGTGA.

The chain couples TRBV7-2 to TRBJ2-7; TRBD1 aligns across 11 bases. Germline loops: CDR1 SGHTA, CDR2 FQGNSA. Trimming cost V 5 bases and J 7 bases; bases outside gene matches: 7. The CDR3 sequence is 14 residues long. The CDR3 reads CASSRGQGAQEQYF. The CDR3 coding sequence is TGTGCCAGCAGCCGTGGACAGGGGGCGCAAGAGCAGTACTTC. The full variable domain, its missing parts supplied by reference TRBV7-2 and TRBJ2-7, is GAGVSQSPSNKVTEKGKDVELRCDPISGHTALYWYRQSLGQGLEFLIYFQGNSAPDKSGLPSDRFSAERTGGSVSTLTIQRTQQEDSAVYLCASSRGQGAQEQYFGPGTRLTVT.

Concerning this clone: An end of the junction differs from the germline gene, which may be a read error. The chain combines TRBV7-7 with TRBJ2-7; D might be TRBD2 (6 bases). Germline CDR1 is SSHAT and CDR2 is FNYEAQ (reference sequence). The CDR3 is made up of 17 amino acids. CDR3 in DNA: TGTGCTAGCAGCTTATGGGACCGAGCGGGTACCTCCTACGAGCAGTACTTC. Protein: CASSLWDRAGTSYEQYF.

CDR3: CASRGLAGGPNEQFF. CDR3 nucleotides: TGTGCCAGCAGGGGACTAGCGGGAGGGCCGAATGAGCAGTTCTTC. The V call is TRBV7-3, the J call TRBJ2-1, with 16 bases that match TRBD2. This CDR3 region has 15 residues. Germline V CDR1 and CDR2: SGHTA, FQGTGA. V trimming: 6 bases; J trimming: 7 bases; junction bases outside the gene matches: 3.

The sample holds one count of this clone. The gene calls are TRBV9 and TRBJ2-5; TRBD2 agrees at 12 bases. Unmatched junction bases numbered 8, after V lost 4 bases and J lost 4 bases. The CDR3 has 16 amino acids. Germline V gene sequence: CDR1 SGDLS, CDR2 YYNGEE. CDR3: CASSPGASGRGETQYF. The CDR3 bases are TGTGCCAGCAGCCCTGGGGCTAGCGGGAGGGGAGAGACCCAGTACTTC. Based on the CDR3 plus reference TRBV9 and TRBJ2-5, the full variable domain is DSGVTQTPKHLITATGQRVTLRCSPRSGDLSVYWYQQSLDQGLQFLIQYYNGEERAKGNILERFSAQQFPDLHSELNLSSLELGDSALYFCASSPGASGRGETQYFGPGTRLLVL.

The CDR3 nucleotides are TGTGCCAGCAGCTTAAAACCCCCGGGACTAGCGGGAGGAAGCACAGATACGCAGTATTTT. Its protein product is CASSLKPPGLAGGSTDTQYF. J is TRBJ2-3 and V is TRBV7-3, with 15 nucleotides matching TRBD2. The trim removed 1 base at V and 0 bases at J, leaving 8 bases unmatched. Germline V gene sequence: CDR1 SGHTA, CDR2 FQGTGA. CDR3 length equals 20 residues.

V usage is TRBV7-6 and J usage is TRBJ1-1; TRBD1 might be the D (6 bases). This CDR3 contains 14 residues. Germline V gene data show CDR1 as SGHVS and CDR2 as FNYEAQ. The V end lost 6 bases, the J end lost 2 bases, and 13 bases lay between the germline ends. The CDR3 protein is CASSATGLNTEAFF. The CDR3 nucleotides are TGTGCCAGCAGTGCCACAGGGCTTAACACTGAAGCTTTCTTT.

V usage is TRBV7-6 and J usage is TRBJ1-1, with D unclear. This CDR3 has 14 amino acids. The V gene's germline CDR1 is SGHVS and CDR2 FNYEAQ. Deletions cut 5 bases from V and 3 bases from J, with 13 bases between. This CDR3 is CASSPEPRYTEAFF. For the CDR3, the DNA is TGTGCCAGCAGCCCCGAACCCAGATACACTGAAGCTTTCTTT.

The chain has TRBV12-5 and TRBJ2-5; 11 bases map to TRBD2. The CDR3 totals 16 residues. The germline CDR1 and CDR2 sequences are LGHNT and FRNRAP. V lost 7 bases and J lost 1; bases outside the gene matches: 8. CDR3 nucleotides: TGTGCTAGTGCCCTGGGGCTAGCGGGAGGCCAAGAGACCCAGTACTTC. Its translation is CASALGLAGGQETQYF.

This chain connects TRBV29-1 to TRBJ2-3; D ambiguous. V was cut by 6 bases and J by 2 bases, with 6 bases left in between. The CDR3 is 11 residues long. In germline, CDR1 is SQVTM, CDR2 ANQGSEA. The CDR3 sequence is CSVALTDTQYF. CDR3 coding DNA: TGCAGCGTAGCCCTCACAGATACGCAGTATTTT.

This chain links TRBV6-1 with TRBJ2-7; 8 nucleotides agree with TRBD2. J lost 3 bases, V lost 7 bases, and 8 bases had no gene match. Germline V gives CDR1 MNHNS, CDR2 SASEGT. This CDR3 is 14 amino acids long. The CDR3 nucleotides are TGTGCCAGCATTCCGGGAGGGCCCTACTACGAGCAGTACTTC. It specifies CASIPGGPYYEQYF.

The CDR3 DNA follows: TGTGCCAGCAGCCGCCGGGACGCGGCGACCCAGTACTTC. Amino acids: CASSRRDAATQYF. V gene TRBV7-8 combines with J gene TRBJ2-5, with D perhaps given as TRBD1 or TRBD2 (5 bases each). The CDR3 is 13 amino acids. Deletions cut 5 bases from V and 7 bases from J, with 14 bases between. The germline CDR1 and CDR2 sequences are SGHVS and FQNEAQ.

The rearrangement uses TRBV6-1 and TRBJ1-2, with a possible D match to TRBD1 (5 bases). From germline, CDR1 is MNHNS and CDR2 SASEGT. V lost 11 bases to trimming and J lost 5 bases, with 18 bases between them. CDR3 size: 13 residues. CDR3 sequence (DNA): TGTGCCGCCTCCAAACCGGGGGGGTATGGCTACACCTTC. Protein product: CAASKPGGYGYTF.

In its sample, this clone was seen a few times. The V gene is TRBV5-1, the J gene TRBJ2-2, with 10 bases matching TRBD2. V shed 0 bases, J shed 7 bases, and the junction held 6 bases outside the gene matches. The CDR3 runs to 16 residues. Germline CDR1 and CDR2: SGHRS and YFSETQ. Here the CDR3 DNA reads TGCGCCAGCAGCTTGGAGGCTAGCGGGAGCTTCGGGGAGCTGTTTTTT. It specifies CASSLEASGSFGELFF.

The rearrangement joins TRBV4-1 to TRBJ2-2; 9 positions agree with TRBD2. The CDR3 has 14 residues. J was trimmed by 5 bases and V by 4 bases; bases with no gene match: 2. Germline CDR1 and CDR2: MGHRA and YSYEKL. CDR3 loop: CASSLAGGTGELFF. DNA of the CDR3: TGCGCCAGCAGCCTTGCGGGAGGGACCGGGGAGCTGTTTTTT.

The chain recombines TRBV4-3 with TRBJ2-7; the match to TRBD2 covers 13 bases. This CDR3 has 16 amino acids. Germline-derived CDR1 and CDR2 are LGHNA and YSLEER. J lost 4 bases, V lost 5 bases, and 8 bases had no gene match. CDR3 amino acids: CASSAGTSGIGYEQYF. The CDR3 DNA follows: TGCGCCAGCAGCGCTGGGACTAGCGGGATAGGGTACGAGCAGTACTTC.